This T cell receptor beta chain was captured in a study of multiple sclerosis patients with progressive multifocal leukoencephalopathy. Time point indicated: time of PML onset. Natalizumab-treated patients developed PML between 16 and 56 months into natalizumab therapy. The junction had 5 bases not matched to a gene; V was cut back by 1 base and J by 5 bases. Germline V gives CDR1 SGHRS, CDR2 YFSETQ. CDR3 size: 15 residues. TCRdb keeps only in-frame clones here, not all; method: immunoSEQ multiplex PCR. The profile shows 30,000 or so clones, about 90% of them singletons. Source: PBMCs, taken from a patient treated with natalizumab. This chain connects TRBV5-1 to TRBJ2-1, with TRBD2 matching over 8 bases. The clonotype was recovered from a human donor with progressive multifocal leukoencephalopathy. The CDR3 loop reads CASSLSGRDDNEQFF. The CDR3 coding sequence is TGCGCCAGCAGCTTGTCCGGGAGGGACGACAATGAGCAGTTCTTC.